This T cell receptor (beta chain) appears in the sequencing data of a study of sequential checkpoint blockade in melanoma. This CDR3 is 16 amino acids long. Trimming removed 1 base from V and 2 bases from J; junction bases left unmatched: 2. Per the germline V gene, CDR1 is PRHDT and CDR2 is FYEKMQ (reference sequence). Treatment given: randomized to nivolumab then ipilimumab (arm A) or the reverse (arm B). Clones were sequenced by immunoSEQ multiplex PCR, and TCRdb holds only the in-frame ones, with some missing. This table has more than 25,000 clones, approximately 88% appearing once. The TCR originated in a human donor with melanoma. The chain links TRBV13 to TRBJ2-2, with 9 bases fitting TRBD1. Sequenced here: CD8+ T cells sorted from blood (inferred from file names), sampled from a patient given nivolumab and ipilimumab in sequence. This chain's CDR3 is CASSLEDRGNTGELFF. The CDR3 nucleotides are TGTGCCAGCAGCTTAGAGGACAGGGGCAACACCGGGGAGCTGTTTTTT.